This TCR beta chain was observed in a study of HIV-infected children after antiretroviral therapy interruption (dated by TCRdb to the late 2010s). Background for the entire study: The study included eight children, four on planned treatment interruption and four on continuous treatment, and all eight had a CD4+ count above 500 and a viral load below 50 copies/ml. Exposure to EBV and CMV had been recorded for most participating children. The interruption group had a median age of around 9.5 years, and the continuous treatment group had a median age of roughly 8 years. For the continuous-treatment arm, samples from the corresponding weeks 0, 48 and 150 were analyzed. In the interruption arm, samples were obtained at week 0, week 12, end of interruption (week 24 or 48), and about 3 years after study end. TCR repertoires were compared between children on planned treatment interruption and children on continuous antiretroviral treatment, alongside thymic output measurements.

According to the study, the label for this sample's treatment or condition signals: PENTA 11 planned treatment interruption arm or continuous ART arm. Children from the United Kingdom aged 2 to 15 years who had been given at least three-drug ART for at least 24 weeks were enrolled as participants. Cryopreserved PBMCs containing at least 5 million viable cells were required, and several candidate patients were excluded because of low viable PBMC yield. Naive CD4+ CD45RA+ CD45RO- T cells were FACS-sorted from thawed PBMCs on a FACSAria III cell sorter. The sorted cells were fixed, and RNA was then extracted with the RNeasy FFPE kit and afterward with the RNeasy Micro kit. The investigation overall reported the following: The sorted CD45RA+ naive cells might contain minor non-naive CD45RA+ populations, such as EMRA or stem memory cells. For naive CD4+ repertoires of PTI patients, CDR3 sharing between time points dropped once interruption began, while many sequences were shared between the end of interruption and 3 years later. An increase in the naive CD4+ Gini coefficient was observed by the end of treatment interruption, suggesting clonal expansion, and a return to baseline was observed by 3 years. The low number of patients is a limitation and the data should be interpreted with caution.

Libraries were made using 3' RACE. TCR libraries were built from RNA using a 3' RACE protocol with unique molecular identifiers to correct PCR amplification bias. Amplicon libraries were pooled in groups of up to 12 and sequenced on an Illumina MiSeq using v2 2x250 paired-end chemistry. Per the original workflow: Decombinator was used to process the reads, assigning V and J genes and CDR3 and applying barcode-based correction of errors and PCR bias. Before Gini coefficients were calculated with the R ineq package, the repertoires were subsampled to the same depth. Three approaches were used to assess CDR3 similarity: GLIPH, Hamming distance and a shared triplet metric. TCRdb reprocessed the public reads (quality trimming at Q25 with fastp, clone calling with MiXCR) and kept in-frame beta chains. Here each entry gathers all rows of one CDR3 protein and keeps the most common genes and DNA. Here the V and J calls rest on TCRdb's processing, not on the authors' analysis. The sample profile shows approximately 96,000 distinct CDR3 sequences; 6.9% of them were found once. Roughly 1.1% of the sample is in the top ten clones.

Remarks on this clonotype: Its antigen is currently not known. It has no much larger one-base neighbor in the sample; base qualities were not kept.

V loses 5 bases of germline sequence and J loses 2 bases, and the interval between the two ends is 14 bases. The CDR3 holds 15 amino acids from the cysteine to the phenylalanine. Only CDR3 DNA remains: 45 bases, in frame from the first base. The source material was CD45RA+ CD4+ T cells from PBMCs, pooled from several time points, sampled from a donor given antiretroviral therapy, either interrupted or continuous. Explained via the paper, the cell subset or site label denotes: naive CD4+ CD45RA+ CD45RO- T cells. The chain links TRBV7-1 with TRBJ2-3; possibly the D gene is TRBD2, per 5 matching bases. TRBV7-1 has ORF status, its function being uncertain. This receptor was obtained from a pool of human donors with HIV. The DNA is as follows: TGTGCCAGCAGCCCGTCGGGGTTCCCCACAGATACGCAGTATTTT. Translated, this gives CASSPSGFPTDTQYF.